The source of this T cell receptor (beta chain) is a study of blood T cell repertoires in COVID-19. On the study more broadly: Specimens from acute and convalescent COVID-19 originated in the United States, Italy and Spain.

This CDR3 comprises 14 residues. Germline V lookup: CDR1 MGHRA, CDR2 YSYEKL. Trimming took 6 bases from V and 7 from J; bases not matched to a gene: 5. As processed by the authors: Counts of nucleated cells, estimated from reference gene primer amplification, were obtained. Sequenced by immunoSEQ multiplex PCR; TCRdb stores in-frame clones only, minus some. V and J calls and clone size are copied from that table; D and trimming were computed from the DNA. Among about 370,000 clones listed, 75% to 90% were seen once. The source material was PBMCs or T cells enriched from blood (not recorded which). The V gene is TRBV4-1, the J gene TRBJ1-4, with 10 bases matching TRBD1. The sequence came from a man aged 18 to 30 who had recovered from COVID-19. The DNA for the CDR3 is TGCGCCAGCAGACAGACAGGGGGCGTTGAAAAACTGTTTTTT. Amino acid sequence: CASRQTGGVEKLFF.